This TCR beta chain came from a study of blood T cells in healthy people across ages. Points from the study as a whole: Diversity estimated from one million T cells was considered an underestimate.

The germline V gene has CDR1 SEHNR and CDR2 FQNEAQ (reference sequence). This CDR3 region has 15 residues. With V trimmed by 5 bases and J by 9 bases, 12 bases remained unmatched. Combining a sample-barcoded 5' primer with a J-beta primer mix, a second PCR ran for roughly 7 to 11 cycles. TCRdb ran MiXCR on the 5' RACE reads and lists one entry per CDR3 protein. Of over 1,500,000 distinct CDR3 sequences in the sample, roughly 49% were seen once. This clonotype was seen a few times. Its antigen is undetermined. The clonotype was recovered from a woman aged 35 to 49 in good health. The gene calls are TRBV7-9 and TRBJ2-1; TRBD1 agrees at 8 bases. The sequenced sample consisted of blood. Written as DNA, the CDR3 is TGTGCCAGCAGCCCGGATAAGGGACAGGCTCCTGAGCAGTTCTTC. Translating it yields CASSPDKGQAPEQFF.